A single sample is the source of the 30 T cell receptor beta chains below, sequenced in a study of T cell responses to AZD1222 COVID-19 vaccine. Repertoires were generated with immunoSEQ multiplex PCR, while TCRdb's copy carries only in-frame clones and drops some. Counted here are tens of thousands of clones, approximately 80% occurring once; the ten biggest clones make up roughly 4.5%. The sample consisted of peripheral blood, taken 28 days after the second AZD1222 dose. The source is an adult who received the AZD1222 COVID-19 vaccine.

CDR3 region: CASSRQGMGTEAFF. In DNA, the CDR3 is TGCGCCAGCAGTAGACAGGGGATGGGGACTGAAGCTTTCTTT. The chain combines TRBV5-1 with TRBJ1-1; 8 bases line up with TRBD1. Germline V gives CDR1 SGHRS, CDR2 YFSETQ. The CDR3 spans 14 residues. Trimming removed 5 bases from V and 5 bases from J; junction bases left unmatched: 8.

CDR3 nucleotide sequence: TGTGCCAGCAGCTTAGTACGGGGCCGTGTAGGGGCCAACGTCCTGACTTTC. This translates into CASSLVRGRVGANVLTF. The chain employs TRBV11-2 and TRBJ2-6; D possibly matches TRBD1 or TRBD2 (5 bases each). V was trimmed by 1 base and J by 4 bases, leaving 14 bases between them. This CDR3 spans 17 amino acids. Looked up from germline, CDR1 is SGHAT and CDR2 is FQNNGV.

This clone was recorded only once. The chain has TRBV5-4 and TRBJ2-5, with D perhaps being TRBD1 or TRBD2 (5 bases each). V lost 3 bases, J lost 4 bases, and 16 bases lay in between. This CDR3 is built from 15 residues. In germline, CDR1 is SGHNT, CDR2 YYREEE (reference sequence). The CDR3 DNA reads TGTGCCAGCAGCTCCAACCGGGACGAAGGAGAGACCCAGTACTTC. It translates to CASSSNRDEGETQYF.

This clone was picked up one time. The rearrangement uses TRBV27 and TRBJ1-1; D gene unclear. Trimming removed 5 bases at V and 1 base at J, with 17 bases between. The CDR3 runs 16 residues. From germline, CDR1 is MNHEY and CDR2 SMNVEV (reference sequence). This chain's CDR3 is CASSPWSGPSNTEAFF. The CDR3 DNA reads TGTGCCAGCAGTCCATGGTCCGGTCCGTCGAACACTGAAGCTTTCTTT.

This chain joins TRBV6-5 and TRBJ1-6; D may be TRBD1 (6 bases). V was cut by 6 bases and J by 7 bases, with 10 bases left in between. This CDR3 spans 13 amino acids. Looked up from germline, CDR1 is MNHEY and CDR2 is SVGAGI. This chain's CDR3 is CASRAGTNSPLHF. Written as DNA, the CDR3 is TGTGCCAGCAGGGCAGGGACAAATTCACCCCTCCACTTT.

This chain joins TRBV7-6 and TRBJ1-6; 11 bases line up with TRBD1. Germline-derived CDR1 and CDR2 are SGHVS and FNYEAQ. This CDR3 region has 15 residues. V lost 5 bases and J lost 9; bases outside the gene matches: 6. The CDR3: CASSTRTGGISPLHF. In DNA, the CDR3 is TGTGCCAGCAGCACAAGGACAGGGGGCATTTCACCCCTCCACTTT. Together with reference TRBV7-6 and TRBJ1-6, the CDR3 gives the full variable domain: GAGVSQSPRYKVTKRGQDVALRCDPISGHVSLYWYRQALGQGPEFLTYFNYEAQQDKSGLPNDRFSAERPEGSISTLTIQRTEQRDSAMYRCASSTRTGGISPLHFGNGTRLTVT.

The rearrangement links TRBV9 to TRBJ1-2; the D gene is possibly TRBD1 (6 bases). Per the germline V gene, CDR1 is SGDLS and CDR2 is YYNGEE. V was pared by 2 bases and J by 5 bases, with 13 bases between. This CDR3 contains 14 residues. CDR3 nucleotides: TGTGCCAGCAGCGTTACGGACAGTCCTTATGGCTACACCTTC. Protein product: CASSVTDSPYGYTF. The full variable domain, completed using reference TRBV9 and TRBJ1-2, is DSGVTQTPKHLITATGQRVTLRCSPRSGDLSVYWYQQSLDQGLQFLIQYYNGEERAKGNILERFSAQQFPDLHSELNLSSLELGDSALYFCASSVTDSPYGYTFGSGTRLTVV.

The chain links TRBV18 to TRBJ2-5; a weak D match, TRBD1 (5 bases). The CDR3 runs 15 residues. The germline V and J ends were trimmed by 4 bases and 5 bases, with 17 bases remaining between them. Germline V gene lookup returns CDR1 KGHSH and CDR2 LQKENI. The CDR3 loop is CASSLGRASGETQYF. CDR3 DNA sequence: TGTGCCAGCTCACTCGGCAGGGCAAGTGGGGAGACCCAGTACTTC.

V and J are TRBV11-2 and TRBJ2-1; TRBD1 is a possible D gene (6 bases). The CDR3 contains 17 residues. Germline loops: CDR1 SGHAT, CDR2 FQNNGV. Trimming cost V 1 base and J 4 bases, with 17 bases left between them. The CDR3 region has the DNA TGTGCCAGCAGCTTAGTAGGGGGTGCTACAGGGTACAATGAGCAGTTCTTC. It yields the protein CASSLVGGATGYNEQFF.

The CDR3 here is CASSDSADGTQYF. CDR3 in DNA: TGTGCCAGCAGTGACTCAGCCGACGGGACCCAGTACTTC. V gene TRBV6-4 combines with J gene TRBJ2-5; D unclear. Germline assignment: CDR1 MRHNA and CDR2 SNTAGT. Trimming stripped 0 bases from V and 7 bases from J, with 9 bases between. This CDR3 has 13 residues.

This clone was seen only a few times. This sequence joins TRBV6-4 and TRBJ2-3, with D uncertain. V gave up 2 bases and J gave up 0 bases, with 3 bases separating them. Germline V lookup: CDR1 MRHNA, CDR2 SNTAGT. The CDR3 runs to 13 residues. The CDR3 DNA follows: TGTGCCAGCAGTGACGGGAGCACAGATACGCAGTATTTT. Translating it yields CASSDGSTDTQYF.

The rearrangement links TRBV2 to TRBJ1-1, with a weak D call TRBD1 (6 bases). The CDR3 spans 13 residues. V lost 6 bases and J lost 2, with 10 bases in between. The germline gives CDR1 SNHLY, CDR2 FYNNEI. CDR3 residues: CASSADSNTEAFF. The CDR3 DNA follows: TGTGCCAGCAGCGCGGACAGTAACACTGAAGCTTTCTTT.

The chain joins TRBV6-4 to TRBJ2-3, with D unclear. CDR1 is MRHNA and CDR2 is SNTAGT in the germline V gene. V was clipped by 8 bases and J by 2 bases, with 11 bases between them. This CDR3 region has 13 residues. The CDR3 sequence: CASAVKDTDTQYF. The CDR3 nucleotides read TGTGCCAGCGCTGTCAAGGACACAGATACGCAGTATTTT.

The V gene is TRBV4-1, the J gene TRBJ1-2; 7 bases map to TRBD1. Germline loops: CDR1 MGHRA, CDR2 YSYEKL. This CDR3 contains 14 residues. V was pared by 0 bases and J by 4 bases, with 2 bases of the junction left unmatched. The CDR3 region is CASSQDGDSYGYTF. For the CDR3, the DNA is TGCGCCAGCAGCCAAGACGGGGACAGCTATGGCTACACCTTC.

This clone was observed a single time. The rearrangement links TRBV5-1 to TRBJ2-1, with TRBD1 identical over 9 bases. The V gene's germline CDR1 is SGHRS and CDR2 YFSETQ. This CDR3 has 15 residues. Trimming removed 3 bases from V and 8 bases from J; junction bases left unmatched: 9. CDR3 protein: CASSSGTGLRDEQFF. In nucleotides, the CDR3 is TGCGCCAGCAGCTCCGGGACAGGGCTGAGGGATGAGCAGTTCTTC.

The rearrangement uses TRBV13 and TRBJ1-2, with D maybe TRBD1 (5 bases). Germline CDR1 PRHDT, CDR2 FYEKMQ (reference sequence). V was pared by 4 bases and J by 7 bases, with 16 bases between. This CDR3 region has 14 residues. This CDR3 reads CASSWYEGQFGYTF. DNA of the CDR3: TGTGCCAGCAGCTGGTACGAGGGGCAGTTTGGCTACACCTTC.

This rearrangement joins TRBV4-2 to TRBJ1-6; possible D gene TRBD1, 5 bases. Trimming removed 0 bases from V and 15 bases from J, with 12 bases in between. CDR1 and CDR2 from the germline V gene are LGHNA and YNFKEQ. The CDR3 totals 13 residues. In nucleotides, the CDR3 is TGTGCCAGCAGCCAAGAAGGTACGGACAACCTCCACTTT. It codes for CASSQEGTDNLHF.

The rearrangement joins TRBV7-8 to TRBJ2-2, with 10 bases identical to TRBD2. The length of the CDR3 is 16 residues. Germline values: CDR1 SGHVS, CDR2 FQNEAQ. V lost 4 bases and J lost 1; bases outside the gene matches: 3. The CDR3 here is CASSSRTSGNTGELFF. In DNA form, the CDR3 reads TGTGCCAGCAGCTCCCGGACTAGCGGGAACACCGGGGAGCTGTTTTTT.

The V call is TRBV7-2, the J call TRBJ1-2; D unresolved. The V gene's germline CDR1 is SGHTA and CDR2 FQGNSA. CDR3 length: 14 residues. The ends were cut back, 1 base at V and 2 bases at J, with 8 bases in the middle. CDR3 sequence (DNA): TGTGCCAGCAGCTTAGTAGTCAACAACTATGGCTACACCTTC. It specifies CASSLVVNNYGYTF.

The rearrangement links TRBV3-1 (or the pseudogene TRBV3-2) to TRBJ1-1, with D tentatively TRBD1 (5 bases). Germline CDR1 LGHDT, CDR2 YNNKEL (reference sequence). Trimming cost V 1 base and J 1 base, with 10 bases left between them. CDR3 length: 15 amino acids. In DNA form, the CDR3 reads TGTGCCAGCAGCCAAGGAAATACAGGGAACACTGAAGCTTTCTTT. It specifies CASSQGNTGNTEAFF.

The chain links TRBV19 to TRBJ1-1; no clear D. The length of the CDR3 is 15 residues. Germline CDR1 is LNHDA and CDR2 is SQIVND (reference sequence). The ends were cut back, 5 bases at V and 3 bases at J, with 16 bases in the middle. This chain's CDR3 is CASSYRKRADTEAFF. CDR3 DNA: TGTGCCAGTAGTTACCGGAAAAGGGCGGACACTGAAGCTTTCTTT.

The V and J genes are TRBV5-1 and TRBJ1-2; D is unclear. The germline V gene encodes CDR1 SGHRS and CDR2 YFSETQ. Trimming pared 0 bases from V and 6 bases from J, leaving 15 bases between. CDR3 length: 15 residues. DNA of the CDR3: TGCGCCAGCAGCTTGGTAGTCGGGATGAAACATGGCTACACCTTC. Translated: CASSLVVGMKHGYTF.

This chain links TRBV5-1 with TRBJ2-7; 7 bases match TRBD1. Per the germline V gene, CDR1 is SGHRS and CDR2 is YFSETQ. The V gene end was trimmed by 3 bases and the J gene end by 6 bases; junction bases not matched to a gene: 9. This CDR3 region has 14 residues. CDR3 nucleotides: TGCGCCAGCAGCTCTAGACAGACAGGGCCCGAGCAGTACTTC. Its translation is CASSSRQTGPEQYF.

The chain recombines TRBV6-2 or TRBV6-3 with TRBJ1-5; D gene uncertain. Germline V lookup: CDR1 MNHEY, CDR2 SVGEGT. This CDR3 region has 14 residues. Trimming pared 2 bases from V and 2 bases from J, leaving 7 bases between. CDR3 amino acids: CASSYARRNQPQHF. The DNA of the CDR3 is TGTGCCAGCAGTTACGCCAGGCGCAATCAGCCCCAGCATTTT.

This chain connects TRBV5-1 to TRBJ2-1; possibly TRBD1 for D (5 bases). This CDR3 spans 14 amino acids. Between the trimmed V and J ends, which lost 0 bases and 3 bases, there was a span of 7 bases. Germline loops: CDR1 SGHRS, CDR2 YFSETQ. As DNA, the CDR3 is TGCGCCAGCAGCTTGGGACAGAACTACAATGAGCAGTTCTTC. It is translated as CASSLGQNYNEQFF.

V and J are TRBV18 and TRBJ1-6; the match to TRBD1 covers 7 bases. Germline values: CDR1 KGHSH, CDR2 LQKENI. Germline trimming cut 3 bases from V and 7 bases from J; bases unmatched to any gene: 9. The CDR3 is 16 amino acids. The CDR3 spells CASSPGVDRTNSPLHF. The CDR3 region has the DNA TGTGCCAGCTCACCCGGTGTGGACAGGACCAATTCACCCCTCCACTTT. The entire variable domain, with the rest obtained from reference TRBV18 and TRBJ1-6, is as follows: NAGVMQNPRHLVRRRGQEARLRCSPMKGHSHVYWYRQLPEEGLKFMVYLQKENIIDESGMPKERFSAEFPKEGPSILRIQQVVRGDSAAYFCASSPGVDRTNSPLHFGNGTRLTVT.

The chain employs TRBV6-5 and TRBJ1-4; D uncertain. Trimming removed 8 bases at V and 9 bases at J, with 13 bases between. CDR1 and CDR2 from the germline V gene are MNHEY and SVGAGI. The CDR3 has 12 amino acids. The CDR3 region has the DNA TGTGCCAGCGCCCAAGGCACTCAAAAACTGTTTTTT. It yields the protein CASAQGTQKLFF.

This chain links TRBV14 with TRBJ2-1, with D unresolved. The V end was cut by 5 bases, the J end by 10 bases, with 9 bases between. This CDR3 is 11 amino acids long. Germline V lookup: CDR1 SGHDN, CDR2 FVKESK. The CDR3 is CASSYSSEQFF. CDR3 DNA sequence: TGTGCCAGCAGCTACTCATCCGAGCAGTTCTTC.

The chain combines TRBV3-1 (or the pseudogene TRBV3-2) with TRBJ2-7; D may match TRBD1 or TRBD2 (6 bases each). The CDR3 loop spans 17 amino acids. Germline CDR1 is LGHDT and CDR2 is YNNKEL (reference sequence). Trimming left V 1 base short and J 2 bases short, with 18 bases between. CDR3 region: CASSQGLGGRGAYEQYF. Written as DNA, the CDR3 is TGTGCCAGCAGCCAAGGATTGGGAGGCAGGGGAGCCTACGAGCAGTACTTC.

This chain links TRBV18 with TRBJ2-7; D uncertain. CDR3 length: 13 amino acids. V gave up 0 bases and J gave up 6 bases, with 9 bases separating them. Per the germline V gene, CDR1 is KGHSH and CDR2 is LQKENI. In nucleotides, the CDR3 is TGTGCCAGCTCACCACCGCCGGCGGCCGAGCAGTACTTC. Protein product: CASSPPPAAEQYF.